These 10 T cell receptor beta chains were sequenced from one sample in a study of radiotherapy plus CTLA-4 blockade in lung cancer. Libraries were prepared by immunoSEQ multiplex PCR; TCRdb keeps only in-frame clonotypes and omits some of them. The profile shows roughly 63,000 clones, approximately 65% of them singletons. The starting material was peripheral blood, obtained from a patient treated with radiotherapy plus ipilimumab. These receptors came from a human donor with non-small cell lung cancer whose response to radiotherapy plus ipilimumab could not be evaluated.

This chain links TRBV6-6 with TRBJ2-5; 9 bases are shared with TRBD1. Germline loops: CDR1 MNHNY, CDR2 SVGAGI (reference sequence). The CDR3 length is 15 residues. V lost 6 bases to trimming and J lost 0 bases; unmatched junction nucleotides: 5. In DNA, the CDR3 is TGTGCCAGCAGCCCGGGACAGGGATACCAAGAGACCCAGTACTTC. Translated, it gives CASSPGQGYQETQYF.

V usage is TRBV6-1 and J usage is TRBJ2-5; perhaps TRBD1 as D (8 bases). CDR1 and CDR2 from the germline V gene are MNHNS and SASEGT. Trimming took 3 bases from V and 7 from J, leaving 15 bases between them. The CDR3 runs to 14 residues. The CDR3 spells CASSEARGTGTQYF. In nucleotides, the CDR3 is TGTGCCAGCAGTGAGGCGCGGGGGACAGGGACCCAGTACTTC.

This clone was counted once. DNA for the CDR3: TGTGCCAGCAGCTTATTGGACAGGGTGAATTCACCCCTCCACTTT. This sequence encodes CASSLLDRVNSPLHF. The V call is TRBV7-8, the J call TRBJ1-6; TRBD1 matches at 8 bases. The J segment lost 7 bases and the V segment lost 2 bases, leaving 4 bases of the junction unmatched. Germline V gives CDR1 SGHVS, CDR2 FQNEAQ. CDR3 size: 15 residues.

The chain has TRBV5-1 and TRBJ2-7; the match to TRBD1 covers 9 bases. CDR3 length equals 14 residues. CDR1 is SGHRS and CDR2 is YFSETQ in the germline V gene. The V gene end was trimmed by 7 bases and the J gene end by 3 bases; junction bases not matched to a gene: 8. The CDR3 region is CASRTGTGNYEQYF. CDR3 bases: TGCGCCAGCCGAACCGGGACAGGGAACTACGAGCAGTACTTC.

V is TRBV14 and J is TRBJ2-1; 7 nucleotides align to TRBD2. Germline CDR1 reads SGHDN; CDR2 reads FVKESK. V lost 2 bases to trimming and J lost 2 bases; unmatched junction nucleotides: 0. The CDR3 runs to 14 residues. CDR3 DNA: TGTGCCAGCAGCCAAACTAGCGCCTACAATGAGCAGTTCTTC. It yields the protein CASSQTSAYNEQFF. The variable domain in full, completed from reference TRBV14 and TRBJ2-1, reads EAGVTQFPSHSVIEKGQTVTLRCDPISGHDNLYWYRRVMGKEIKFLLHFVKESKQDESGMPNNRFLAERTGGTYSTLKVQPAELEDSGVYFCASSQTSAYNEQFFGPGTRLTVL.

V and J are TRBV11-2 and TRBJ2-2, with TRBD1 as a possible D gene (6 bases). Trimming removed 1 base at V and 1 base at J, with 7 bases between. The CDR3 contains 15 residues. Germline values: CDR1 SGHAT, CDR2 FQNNGV. CDR3 DNA sequence: TGTGCCAGCAGCTTAGTCAGGGGGAACACCGGGGAGCTGTTTTTT. As protein: CASSLVRGNTGELFF.

This chain links TRBV29-1 with TRBJ2-3; 10 nucleotides align to TRBD1. The length of the CDR3 is 18 residues. The ends lost 4 bases at V and 0 bases at J; junction bases unmatched: 13. CDR1 is SQVTM, CDR2 ANQGSEA, per germline. Here the CDR3 reads CSVGTDRGHYLSTDTQYF. CDR3 nucleotide sequence: TGCAGCGTTGGGACCGACAGGGGGCATTACCTTAGCACAGATACGCAGTATTTT.

The rearrangement uses TRBV30 and TRBJ1-6, with no clear D. The CDR3 has 17 amino acids. Trimming stripped 0 bases from V and 0 bases from J, with 12 bases between. Germline CDR1 is GTSNPN and CDR2 is SVGIG (reference sequence). The CDR3 DNA follows: TGTGCCTGGAGTGTGAGGGTAGGCAGCTCCTATAATTCACCCCTCCACTTT. It is translated as CAWSVRVGSSYNSPLHF. Supplemented by reference TRBV30 and TRBJ1-6, the full variable domain reads SQTIHQWPATLVQPVGSPLSLECTVEGTSNPNLYWYRQAAGRGLQLLFYSVGIGQISSEVPQNLSASRPQDRQFILSSKKLLLSDSGFYLCAWSVRVGSSYNSPLHFGNGTRLTVT.

This clone has a handful of counts. The V and J genes are TRBV18 and TRBJ1-3, with D tentatively TRBD1 (6 bases). Trimming cost V 5 bases and J 0 bases, with 20 bases left between them. The CDR3 runs 18 residues. From germline, CDR1 is KGHSH and CDR2 LQKENI. DNA of the CDR3: TGTGCCAGCTCAGGGTTGAGCACAGGGAAATACTCTGGAAACACCATATATTTT. Amino acids: CASSGLSTGKYSGNTIYF. Looking up the rest from reference TRBV18 and TRBJ1-3 gives the full variable domain: NAGVMQNPRHLVRRRGQEARLRCSPMKGHSHVYWYRQLPEEGLKFMVYLQKENIIDESGMPKERFSAEFPKEGPSILRIQQVVRGDSAAYFCASSGLSTGKYSGNTIYFGEGSWLTVV.

The sample holds a few counts of this clone. The rearrangement joins TRBV6-5 to TRBJ1-2, with 10 nucleotides matching TRBD1. Per germline, CDR1 MNHEY and CDR2 SVGAGI. The CDR3 has 15 residues. The trim removed 6 bases at V and 1 base at J, leaving 5 bases unmatched. CDR3 sequence (DNA): TGTGCCAGCAGCCTGGGACAGGGGATTAACTATGGCTACACCTTC. Residues: CASSLGQGINYGYTF.